This T cell receptor beta chain derives from a study of T-cell reconstitution after alpha-beta-depleted transplantation in children. This CDR3 region has 14 residues. V dropped 1 base and J dropped 7 bases, with 11 bases sitting between them. Only a few counts were recorded for this clonotype. Researchers prepared the TCRbeta library using unique molecular identifiers, the study reports. TCRdb ran MiXCR on the PCR reads and lists one entry per CDR3 protein. The sample has just over 200,000 distinct CDR3 sequences, about 8.2% seen once. The receptor was isolated from a male patient between 2 and 10 years old who had a stem cell transplant for acute myeloid leukemia, so the T cells may come from the graft donor. This specimen consisted of PBMCs, mostly from graft donor cells, obtained 360 days after TCRalphabeta/CD19-depleted stem cell transplant. V is TRBV12-3 or TRBV12-4 and J is TRBJ1-5; D might be TRBD1 (6 bases). The CDR3 loop is CASSLGGARQPQHF. CDR3 coding DNA: TGTGCCAGCAGTTTAGGGGGGGCCAGACAGCCCCAGCATTTT.